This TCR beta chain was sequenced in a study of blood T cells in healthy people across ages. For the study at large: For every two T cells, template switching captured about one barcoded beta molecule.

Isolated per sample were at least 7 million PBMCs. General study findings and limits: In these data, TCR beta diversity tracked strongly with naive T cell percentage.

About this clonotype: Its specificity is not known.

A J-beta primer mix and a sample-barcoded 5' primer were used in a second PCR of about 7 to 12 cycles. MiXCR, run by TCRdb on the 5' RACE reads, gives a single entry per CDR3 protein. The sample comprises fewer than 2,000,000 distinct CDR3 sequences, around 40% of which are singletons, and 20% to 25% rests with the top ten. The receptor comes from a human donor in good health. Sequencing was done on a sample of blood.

The CDR3 is CASSQYRFTDTQYF. The CDR3 nucleotides read TGTGCCAGCAGCCAATATCGATTTACAGATACGCAGTATTTT. The chain employs TRBV3-1 and TRBJ2-3; D uncertain. With 2 bases removed from V and 3 bases from J, the gap between germline ends came to 9 bases. CDR1 is LGHDT, CDR2 YNNKEL, per germline (reference sequence). The CDR3 contains 14 residues.